This passage covers 10 T cell receptor beta chains from one sample sequenced in a study of beta chain features in type 1 diabetes. Study outcomes and limitations: Moderate but significant shortening of TCRB CDR3s was recorded in all four CD4+ subsets from Type 1 diabetes patients.

Which antigens these TCRs recognize remains unknown. Since all of the isolated RNA was reverse transcribed, expressed TCRB transcripts were what got sequenced. Sequenced by immunoSEQ multiplex PCR; TCRdb stores in-frame clones only, minus some. The sample records about 48,000 clones, roughly 39% being singletons. The sample consisted of Tregs from blood. The source is a man aged 25-45 years with type 1 diabetes.

This clone was recorded once. V and J are TRBV7-2 and TRBJ2-3; unclear D gene. The germline gives CDR1 SGHTA, CDR2 FQGNSA. The V end lost 2 bases, the J end lost 6 bases, and 9 bases lay between the germline ends. The CDR3 is 13 amino acids. As DNA, the CDR3 is TGTGCCAGCAGCTTACCCACGAGGGATACGCAGTATTTT. Residues: CASSLPTRDTQYF.

This clone was seen just once. This chain joins TRBV6-6 and TRBJ2-5, with 9 bases fitting TRBD2. Germline lookup yields CDR1 MNHNY and CDR2 SVGAGI (reference sequence). The CDR3 extends over 14 amino acids. The CDR3 spells CACRRVAGEETQYF. The CDR3 nucleotides read TGTGCTTGCAGAAGGGTAGCGGGAGAGGAGACCCAGTACTTC.

The rearrangement uses TRBV28 and TRBJ2-2; perhaps TRBD1 as D (6 bases). The CDR3 is 13 residues long. Looked up from germline, CDR1 is MDHEN and CDR2 is SYDVKM. With 3 bases removed from V and 7 bases from J, the gap between germline ends came to 9 bases. The CDR3 coding sequence is TGTGCCAGCAGTTTTGGGGACATCGGGGAGCTGTTTTTT. Amino acids: CASSFGDIGELFF.

This clone turned up a few times. V is TRBV27 and J is TRBJ1-5, with D tentatively TRBD1 (6 bases). Looked up from germline, CDR1 is MNHEY and CDR2 is SMNVEV (reference sequence). Trimming stripped 6 bases from V and 5 bases from J, with 11 bases between. The CDR3 runs to 13 residues. The CDR3 DNA is TGTGCCAGCAGCGGGGGGCCCTATCAGCCCCAGCATTTT. It encodes CASSGGPYQPQHF.

The rearrangement joins TRBV15 to TRBJ2-3; 14 bases match TRBD2. J lost 2 bases, V lost 1 base, and 2 bases had no gene match. Germline V gene lookup returns CDR1 LNHNV and CDR2 YYDKDF (reference sequence). The CDR3 spans 17 residues. CDR3 nucleotides: TGTGCCACCAGCAGAGGACTAGCGGGAGGGAACACAGATACGCAGTATTTT. Residues: CATSRGLAGGNTDTQYF. Complete variable domain (other parts from reference TRBV15 and TRBJ2-3): DAMVIQNPRYQVTQFGKPVTLSCSQTLNHNVMYWYQQKSSQAPKLLFHYYDKDFNNEADTPDNFQSRRPNTSFCFLDIRSPGLGDTAMYLCATSRGLAGGNTDTQYFGPGTRLTVL.

This clone has just a few counts. V usage is TRBV28 and J usage is TRBJ1-5, with 10 bases identical to TRBD1. CDR3 length: 14 residues. V shed 6 bases, J shed 6 bases, and the junction held 5 bases outside the gene matches. Germline assignment: CDR1 MDHEN and CDR2 SYDVKM. Written as DNA, the CDR3 is TGTGCCAGCAGCCCTGGACAGGGGGGTCAGCCCCAGCATTTT. Amino acid sequence: CASSPGQGGQPQHF.

This rearrangement joins TRBV11-3 to TRBJ2-5, with 9 bases fitting TRBD2. Germline trimming cut 5 bases from V and 2 bases from J; bases unmatched to any gene: 6. In germline, CDR1 is SGHNT, CDR2 YENEEA. CDR3 size: 15 residues. The CDR3 sequence: CASSHSGSQQETQYF. CDR3 nucleotide sequence: TGTGCCAGCAGCCATAGCGGGAGCCAACAAGAGACCCAGTACTTC.

The J gene is TRBJ2-5, the V gene TRBV11-2, with TRBD2 matching over 12 bases. Per the germline V gene, CDR1 is SGHAT and CDR2 is FQNNGV. V shed 5 bases, J shed 5 bases, and the junction held 3 bases outside the gene matches. This CDR3 is 14 amino acids long. CDR3 protein: CASSLGLAGETQYF. In DNA, the CDR3 is TGTGCCAGCAGCCTCGGACTAGCGGGGGAGACCCAGTACTTC.

The chain carries TRBV28 and TRBJ1-1, with D tentatively TRBD1 (6 bases). Trimming removed 0 bases at V and 4 bases at J, with 15 bases between. Germline CDR1 MDHEN, CDR2 SYDVKM. The CDR3 runs to 16 residues. The CDR3 DNA reads as TGTGCCAGCAGTTTATGGCAGGGGCTAAGCGCCACTGAAGCTTTCTTT. Translation: CASSLWQGLSATEAFF.

This clone was detected once. V and J are TRBV19 and TRBJ1-5, with 8 bases that match TRBD1. J lost 1 base, V lost 4 bases, and 6 bases had no gene match. Germline CDR1 is LNHDA and CDR2 is SQIVND (reference sequence). This CDR3 comprises 16 residues. The CDR3 bases are TGTGCCAGTAGTACAGCCGGGACAGGAAGCAATCAGCCCCAGCATTTT. Its translation: CASSTAGTGSNQPQHF.